This T cell receptor beta chain comes out of a study of blood T cell repertoires in COVID-19. Across the whole study: The cDNA or gDNA used as material had been derived from T cells, B-cell-depleted T cells, or PBMCs.

TCRdb keeps only in-frame clones here, not all; method: immunoSEQ multiplex PCR. The table records 200,000 or so clones, roughly 90% of them present only once. V gave up 10 bases and J gave up 0 bases, with 16 bases separating them. The CDR3 consists of 15 residues. Germline loops: CDR1 LNHDA, CDR2 SQIVND (reference sequence). This chain joins TRBV19 and TRBJ1-5, with TRBD1 as a possible D gene (5 bases). Source material: peripheral blood. The sequence was collected from a woman aged 55-69 years with acute or convalescent COVID-19. For the CDR3, the DNA is TGTGCCACCAAGAACGGGGGATTTAGCAATCAGCCCCAGCATTTT. Translation gives CATKNGGFSNQPQHF.